These T cell receptor beta chains were read from a single sample in a study of regulatory T cells in long-lasting Graves disease. TCRdb processed the multiplex PCR reads anew with MiXCR; each CDR3 protein has one entry. The sample lists roughly 360,000 distinct CDR3 sequences; approximately 12% were seen once. In addition, the sample was reused for a study of T cells in Graves' hyperthyroidism and ophthalmopathy.

The starting material was peripheral blood mononuclear cells (PBMCs), obtained at new diagnosis, from a patient treated with antithyroid drugs. The receptors derive from a woman between 18 and 30 years old with Graves disease. Both conserved end residues are part of each CDR3.

length | J | V | CDR3
13 | TRBJ1-6 | TRBV12-3/TRBV12-4 | CASSSIRNSPLHF
14 | TRBJ2-5 | TRBV20-1 | CSAKWDSQQETQYF
17 | TRBJ2-2 | TRBV4-1 | CASSQDSGRLNTGELFF
16 | TRBJ2-5 | TRBV18 | CASSPTSGRSLKTQYF
16 | TRBJ1-5 | TRBV19 | CASSPGGGLIDQPQHF
17 | TRBJ1-6 | TRBV15 | CATSRSLGGTDNSPLHF
16 | TRBJ2-3 | TRBV7-3 | CASSTPTSGATDTQYF
13 | TRBJ1-2 | TRBV7-2 | CASMRPLLYGYTF
19 | TRBJ1-1 | TRBV7-9 | CASSLAFRTGGLEGTEAFF
13 | TRBJ1-2 | TRBV19 | CASSIGTDYGYTF
18 | TRBJ1-5 | TRBV19 | CASSGMGSSRDSNQPQHF
12 | TRBJ1-5 | TRBV20-1 | CSALRGNQPQHF
14 | TRBJ1-1 | TRBV28 | CASSFLGGGTEAFF
15 | TRBJ2-7 | TRBV2 | CASRFGTASSYEQYF
12 | TRBJ2-1 | TRBV12-3/TRBV12-4 | CASSLAGLEQFF
13 | TRBJ1-1 | TRBV7-3 | CAGSGPGHGEAFF
14 | TRBJ2-3 | TRBV12-3/TRBV12-4 | CASSLAGVKDTQYF
13 | TRBJ2-2 | TRBV20-1 | CSARSANTGELFF
14 | TRBJ2-1 | TRBV9 | CASSELAGINEQFF
13 | TRBJ2-2 | TRBV19 | CATEQGARGELFF
20 | TRBJ2-3 | TRBV30 | CAWSQWFVAGGKGTQDTQYF
13 | TRBJ2-1 | TRBV20-1 | CSARTSQANEQFF